The source of this T cell receptor (beta chain) is a study of T cells after posttransplantation cyclophosphamide. Findings and caveats of the study: Blood and skin or GI T cell repertoires showed limited TRB overlap. Later blood repertoires were often dominated by clones from the donor CD8+ memory compartment. After PTCy, TRB diversity resembled that of CNI/methotrexate controls.

With respect to this clone: Its antigen remains unidentified.

The related graft donor's blood sample was taken on the day of bone marrow donation. Profiling relied on immunoSEQ multiplex PCR, and the TCRdb table lists in-frame clones only, not all of them. The sample contains tens of thousands of clones, approximately 73% of which appear only once. This CDR3 is built from 15 residues. The V gene's germline CDR1 is MNHEY and CDR2 SVGAGI. V lost 7 bases, J lost 4 bases, and 17 bases lay in between. The gene calls are TRBV6-5 and TRBJ1-5; D not certain. Sequencing input: memory CD4+ T cells sorted from PBMCs. This clonotype originated in an older woman in good health, CMV-negative, and a related stem cell transplant donor. The CDR3 DNA is TGTGCCAGCACCCCGCTGAGCTCTAGAAATCAGCCCCAGCATTTT. Protein: CASTPLSSRNQPQHF.